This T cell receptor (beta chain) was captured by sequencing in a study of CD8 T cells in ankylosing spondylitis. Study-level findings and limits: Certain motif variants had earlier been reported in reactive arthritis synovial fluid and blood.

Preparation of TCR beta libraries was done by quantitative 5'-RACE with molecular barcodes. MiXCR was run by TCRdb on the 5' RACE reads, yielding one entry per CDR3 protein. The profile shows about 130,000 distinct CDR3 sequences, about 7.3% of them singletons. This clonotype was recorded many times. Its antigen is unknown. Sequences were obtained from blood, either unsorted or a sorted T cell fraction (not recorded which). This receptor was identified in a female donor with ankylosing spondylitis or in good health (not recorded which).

The CDR3 protein is CASSRQRMNTEAFF. The CDR3 DNA follows: TGTGCCAGCAGTAGACAGAGGATGAACACTGAAGCTTTCTTT. The chain has TRBV7-6 and TRBJ1-1; D might be TRBD1 (5 bases). The CDR3 has 14 amino acids. V lost 6 bases to trimming and J lost 0 bases, with 11 bases between them. In germline, CDR1 is SGHVS, CDR2 FNYEAQ.